These 29 T cell receptor beta chains share one sample of origin, sequenced in a study of shared clonotypes between healthy human individuals. TCRdb keeps only in-frame clones here, not all; method: immunoSEQ multiplex PCR. This table has roughly 2 million clones, 85% to 95% appearing once. Sequenced input: naive CD4+ T cells sorted from blood. The sample's subset: CD45RA+ positively selected. These receptors were taken from a man between 18 and 29 years old in good health.

The gene calls are TRBV7-6 and TRBJ2-1; 12 nucleotides line up with TRBD2. The trim removed 5 bases at V and 4 bases at J, leaving 9 bases unmatched. CDR1 SGHVS and CDR2 FNYEAQ come from the germline V gene. CDR3 length: 17 residues. This CDR3 reads CASSILAGGKSYNEQFF. The CDR3 nucleotides are TGTGCCAGCAGCATACTAGCGGGGGGCAAGAGTTACAATGAGCAGTTCTTC. Together with reference TRBV7-6 and TRBJ2-1, the CDR3 gives the full variable domain: GAGVSQSPRYKVTKRGQDVALRCDPISGHVSLYWYRQALGQGPEFLTYFNYEAQQDKSGLPNDRFSAERPEGSISTLTIQRTEQRDSAMYRCASSILAGGKSYNEQFFGPGTRLTVL.

This clone was seen a handful of times. A much larger clone is a single base away; this may be a read error. J is TRBJ2-3 and V is TRBV6-6; D is ambiguous. Germline V gene sequence: CDR1 MNHNY, CDR2 SVGAGI (reference sequence). With 5 bases removed from V and 2 bases from J, the gap between germline ends came to 2 bases. This CDR3 spans 11 amino acids. In DNA, the CDR3 is TGTGCCAGCAGTAACACAGATACGCAGTATTTT. The encoded protein is CASSNTDTQYF.

About this clone: The sample contains more than one DNA sequence encoding this CDR3. The chain uses TRBV30 and TRBJ2-3; D might be TRBD2 (5 bases). The CDR3 consists of 13 residues. The ends were cut back, 1 base at V and 4 bases at J, with 9 bases in the middle. Germline V CDR1 and CDR2: GTSNPN, SVGIG (reference sequence). Here the CDR3 reads CAWSAGVADTQYF. The CDR3 DNA sequence: TGTGCCTGGAGTGCCGGGGTGGCAGATACGCAGTATTTT.

The genes are TRBV5-1 and TRBJ2-2; TRBD2 agrees at 8 bases. Per the germline V gene, CDR1 is SGHRS and CDR2 is YFSETQ. CDR3 length: 16 amino acids. With 4 bases clipped from V and 5 bases from J, the junction kept 10 bases outside the gene matches. As DNA, the CDR3 is TGCGCCAGCAGCGAAGGGGGACTAGTAAAAACCGGGGAGCTGTTTTTT. Its protein product is CASSEGGLVKTGELFF. Full variable domain (outside the CDR3, taken from reference TRBV5-1 and TRBJ2-2): KAGVTQTPRYLIKTRGQQVTLSCSPISGHRSVSWYQQTPGQGLQFLFEYFSETQRNKGNFPGRFSGRQFSNSRSEMNVSTLELGDSALYLCASSEGGLVKTGELFFGEGSRLTVL.

The chain combines TRBV5-5 with TRBJ1-3; D possibly corresponds to TRBD1 (6 bases). Trimming pared 4 bases from V and 0 bases from J, leaving 8 bases between. From germline, CDR1 is SGHKS and CDR2 YYEKEE (reference sequence). The CDR3 has 14 amino acids. CDR3: CASSPQGSGNTIYF. CDR3 nucleotide sequence: TGTGCCAGCAGCCCACAGGGCTCTGGAAACACCATATATTTT.

This clone appeared a single time. The gene calls are TRBV4-1 and TRBJ1-2; no reliable D call. The CDR3 length is 16 residues. V lost 0 bases and J 3 bases, leaving 14 bases between the germline ends. Germline CDR1 and CDR2: MGHRA and YSYEKL. In nucleotides, the CDR3 is TGCGCCAGCAGCCAAGAACCCGTGGTTTCTCACTATGGCTACACCTTC. Protein product: CASSQEPVVSHYGYTF.

This clone was seen only once. The chain recombines TRBV9 with TRBJ1-1; perhaps TRBD1 as D (5 bases). The V end was cut by 2 bases, the J end by 1 base, with 15 bases between. CDR1 is SGDLS, CDR2 YYNGEE, per germline. The CDR3 sequence is 16 residues long. CDR3 nucleotides: TGTGCCAGCAGCGTTAAGGAGGGACTCCCGAACACTGAAGCTTTCTTT. This codes for CASSVKEGLPNTEAFF.

The J gene is TRBJ1-6, the V gene TRBV7-8; the D is unclear. Germline V gene sequence: CDR1 SGHVS, CDR2 FQNEAQ. V lost 4 bases to trimming and J lost 0 bases, with 16 bases between them. This CDR3 comprises 18 residues. DNA of the CDR3: TGTGCCAGCAGCTCCCGGGCCATGGGAGGCTCCTATAATTCACCCCTCCACTTT. It encodes CASSSRAMGGSYNSPLHF.

This clone came up many times. Other DNA sequences of this sample code for an identical CDR3. J is TRBJ2-7 and V is TRBV30, with 7 bases that match TRBD2. The CDR3 spans 15 residues. Germline CDR1 reads GTSNPN; CDR2 reads SVGIG (reference sequence). The ends lost 0 bases at V and 6 bases at J; junction bases unmatched: 11. CDR3 loop: CAWSVHGGSSSEQYF. The CDR3 DNA follows: TGTGCCTGGAGTGTACATGGCGGGAGTAGTAGCGAGCAGTACTTC.

The CDR3 DNA sequence: TGCAGCGTTGAAGGGACAGTTATCAGCCACACCTATGGCTACACCTTC. It encodes CSVEGTVISHTYGYTF. The chain uses TRBV29-1 and TRBJ1-2; D might be TRBD1 (6 bases). The length of the CDR3 is 16 residues. Germline loops: CDR1 SQVTM, CDR2 ANQGSEA. Trimming took off 1 base at V and 4 bases at J, with 19 bases between the two ends.

This clone was recorded only once. The chain joins TRBV9 to TRBJ2-3; D might be TRBD1 or TRBD2, each matching 5 bases. The CDR3 sequence is 15 residues long. Germline V lookup: CDR1 SGDLS, CDR2 YYNGEE. The V gene lost 4 bases and the J gene lost 6 bases, with 18 bases spanning the gap. CDR3 region: CASSYKATGPDTQYF. The CDR3 DNA is TGTGCCAGCAGCTACAAGGCTACGGGGCCTGATACGCAGTATTTT.

The chain links TRBV28 to TRBJ1-5; perhaps TRBD1 as D (5 bases). V was shortened by 2 bases and J by 5 bases, with 10 bases between the two germline ends. The germline V gene encodes CDR1 MDHEN and CDR2 SYDVKM. This CDR3 has 14 amino acids. In nucleotides, the CDR3 is TGTGCCAGCAGTTTAGGGGCTGCCCATCAGCCCCAGCATTTT. Protein sequence: CASSLGAAHQPQHF.

This rearrangement joins TRBV6-6 to TRBJ2-7, with TRBD1 matching over 10 bases. The CDR3 covers 14 residues. V gave up 5 bases and J gave up 6 bases; unmatched junction bases: 7. Per germline, CDR1 MNHNY and CDR2 SVGAGI (reference sequence). CDR3 bases: TGTGCCAGCAGTGCCGGGACAGGGGTAGGCGAGCAGTACTTC. Amino acid sequence: CASSAGTGVGEQYF.

This clone was found once. The gene calls are TRBV27 and TRBJ2-2; 8 bases are shared with TRBD1. J lost 4 bases, V lost 5 bases, and 6 bases had no gene match. CDR1 is MNHEY and CDR2 is SMNVEV in the germline V gene (reference sequence). The CDR3 runs 15 residues. The CDR3 DNA reads TGTGCCAGCAGTCCGGAGGACAGGGTCACCGGGGAGCTGTTTTTT. Translation gives CASSPEDRVTGELFF.

This clone has only one observation. V gene TRBV2 combines with J gene TRBJ2-3, with 9 bases matching TRBD1. V dropped 6 bases and J dropped 1; count of bases not matched to a gene: 5. The germline V gene encodes CDR1 SNHLY and CDR2 FYNNEI. The length of the CDR3 is 15 residues. The CDR3 protein is CASSKRTGGTDTQYF. The CDR3 DNA sequence: TGTGCCAGCAGCAAACGGACAGGGGGCACAGATACGCAGTATTTT.

The chain combines TRBV30 with TRBJ2-7, with D possibly matching TRBD2 (5 bases). Trimming removed 5 bases at V and 2 bases at J, with 13 bases between. The germline CDR1 and CDR2 sequences are GTSNPN and SVGIG (reference sequence). This CDR3 spans 13 amino acids. The CDR3 region has the DNA TGTGCCTGGGAGGGAGAGGCAGCCTACGAGCAGTACTTC. Protein: CAWEGEAAYEQYF.

The CDR3 bases are TGTGCCAGCTCACGCAACCCAGGAAACTCCTACGAGCAGTACTTC. Its protein product is CASSRNPGNSYEQYF. J is TRBJ2-7 and V is TRBV18; D is unresolved. The germline V gene encodes CDR1 KGHSH and CDR2 LQKENI. This CDR3 is built from 15 residues. Between the trimmed V and J ends, which lost 4 bases and 0 bases, there was a span of 13 bases.

The chain couples TRBV10-3 to TRBJ2-2; 8 nucleotides align to TRBD2. Germline trimming cut 0 bases from V and 0 bases from J; bases unmatched to any gene: 9. The CDR3 runs to 19 residues. The germline V gene has CDR1 ENHRY and CDR2 SYGVKD. CDR3 nucleotides: TGTGCCATCAGTGAGTCTCCTAGCGGGCTAATTTCGAACACCGGGGAGCTGTTTTTT. It codes for CAISESPSGLISNTGELFF.

In the case of this clone: The sample holds other DNA sequences that translate to the same CDR3. V and J are TRBV5-1 and TRBJ2-5; D gene ambiguous. The CDR3 contains 16 residues. The germline V and J ends were trimmed by 3 bases and 4 bases, with 19 bases remaining between them. Germline values: CDR1 SGHRS, CDR2 YFSETQ. The CDR3 protein is CASSSQLTGPRETQYF. The CDR3 nucleotides are TGCGCCAGCAGCTCTCAACTAACTGGGCCAAGAGAGACCCAGTACTTC.

This chain joins TRBV7-8 and TRBJ1-4; D unclear. Between the trimmed V and J ends, which lost 1 base and 4 bases, there was a span of 10 bases. This CDR3 comprises 15 residues. Germline CDR1 SGHVS, CDR2 FQNEAQ. The CDR3 loop reads CASSLGQAFNEKLFF. CDR3 sequence (DNA): TGTGCCAGCAGCTTAGGTCAGGCTTTTAATGAAAAACTGTTTTTT. Supplemented by reference TRBV7-8 and TRBJ1-4, the full variable domain reads GAGVSQSPRYKVAKRGQDVALRCDPISGHVSLFWYQQALGQGPEFLTYFQNEAQLDKSGLPSDRFFAERPEGSVSTLKIQRTQQEDSAVYLCASSLGQAFNEKLFFGSGTQLSVL.

This clone was seen only once. The V and J genes are TRBV5-1 and TRBJ2-2; perhaps TRBD1 as D (6 bases). V lost 4 bases to trimming and J lost 5 bases, with 9 bases between them. The CDR3 contains 13 residues. Looked up from germline, CDR1 is SGHRS and CDR2 is YFSETQ. The CDR3 sequence is CASSTTGTGELFF. The CDR3 DNA reads as TGCGCCAGCAGCACAACAGGGACCGGGGAGCTGTTTTTT.

This chain uses TRBV10-3 with TRBJ2-5, with 14 bases fitting TRBD2. Looked up from germline, CDR1 is ENHRY and CDR2 is SYGVKD. The CDR3 runs to 16 residues. The V segment lost 5 bases and the J segment 1 base; nucleotides outside the gene matches: 3. Here the CDR3 DNA reads TGTGCCATCAGTAGCGGACTAGCGGGGGGCCAAGAGACCCAGTACTTC. This gives the protein CAISSGLAGGQETQYF.

Only one count was recorded for this clone. The chain couples TRBV7-7 to TRBJ2-5, with 8 bases identical to TRBD2. Per the germline V gene, CDR1 is SSHAT and CDR2 is FNYEAQ (reference sequence). The CDR3 totals 13 residues. The CDR3 DNA reads TGTGCTAGCGCCCTAGGGACTAGGGAGACCCAGTACTTC. Amino acids: CASALGTRETQYF. Filled out from reference TRBV7-7 and TRBJ2-5, the complete variable domain reads GAGVSQSPRYKVTKRGQDVTLRCDPISSHATLYWYQQALGQGPEFLTYFNYEAQPDKSGLPSDRFSAERPEGSISTLTIQRTEQRDSAMYRCASALGTRETQYFGPGTRLLVL.

The chain couples TRBV5-1 to TRBJ2-2, with TRBD1 matching 9 bases. After removal of 3 bases from V and 1 base from J, the junction contained 4 bases not matched to a gene. The CDR3 covers 16 residues. CDR1 SGHRS and CDR2 YFSETQ come from the germline V gene. The CDR3 DNA reads TGCGCCAGCAGCTCTCAGGGACAGGGGAACACCGGGGAGCTGTTTTTT. Its translation is CASSSQGQGNTGELFF.

On this clone: Other DNA sequences from this sample encode an identical CDR3 as well. J is TRBJ2-7 and V is TRBV5-1; D gene uncertain. Trimming removed 0 bases from V and 0 bases from J, with 7 bases in between. The CDR3 covers 14 residues. Germline assignment: CDR1 SGHRS and CDR2 YFSETQ. CDR3 amino acids: CASSLGPSSYEQYF. Written as DNA, the CDR3 is TGCGCCAGCAGCTTGGGACCGAGCTCCTACGAGCAGTACTTC. Complete variable domain (other parts from reference TRBV5-1 and TRBJ2-7): KAGVTQTPRYLIKTRGQQVTLSCSPISGHRSVSWYQQTPGQGLQFLFEYFSETQRNKGNFPGRFSGRQFSNSRSEMNVSTLELGDSALYLCASSLGPSSYEQYFGPGTRLTVT.

The rearrangement links TRBV7-2 to TRBJ1-2, with 9 bases aligning to TRBD1. CDR1 is SGHTA, CDR2 FQGNSA, per germline. V lost 1 base to trimming and J lost 5 bases; unmatched junction nucleotides: 2. There are 14 residues in the CDR3. The DNA of the CDR3 is TGTGCCAGCAGCTTAGAGGGGACAGGGTATGGCTACACCTTC. Translated, it gives CASSLEGTGYGYTF. The complete variable domain, with remaining parts taken from reference TRBV7-2 and TRBJ1-2, reads GAGVSQSPSNKVTEKGKDVELRCDPISGHTALYWYRQSLGQGLEFLIYFQGNSAPDKSGLPSDRFSAERTGGSVSTLTIQRTQQEDSAVYLCASSLEGTGYGYTFGSGTRLTVV.

This chain links TRBV5-4 with TRBJ2-3, with 7 bases identical to TRBD2. The germline gives CDR1 SGHNT, CDR2 YYREEE (reference sequence). With V trimmed by 5 bases and J by 4 bases, 13 bases remained unmatched. CDR3 length: 16 residues. CDR3 amino acids: CASSKPGLQVADTQYF. CDR3 in DNA: TGTGCCAGCAGTAAGCCGGGACTACAGGTGGCAGATACGCAGTATTTT.

The chain carries TRBV15 and TRBJ1-2; the D gene is possibly TRBD1 (6 bases). The V and J ends lost 0 bases and 6 bases respectively, with 11 bases between them. The CDR3 is made up of 14 amino acids. The germline gives CDR1 LNHNV, CDR2 YYDKDF (reference sequence). The CDR3 loop reads CATSREGPGDGYTF. CDR3 nucleotide sequence: TGTGCCACCAGCAGAGAAGGGCCAGGGGATGGCTACACCTTC.

This chain connects TRBV12-5 to TRBJ2-5, with 7 bases aligning to TRBD2. CDR1 is LGHNT, CDR2 FRNRAP, per germline. Losses at the gene ends were 1 base for V and 7 bases for J; bases not matched to a gene: 12. The length of the CDR3 is 16 residues. The CDR3 DNA follows: TGTGCTAGTGGTTTGGACCCGGGACTATCGGCCCGGACCCAGTACTTC. Translation: CASGLDPGLSARTQYF.